This note documents a single T cell receptor (beta chain) sequence. The data were obtained in a study of blood T cell repertoires in COVID-19. As originally analysed: Scientists estimated how many nucleated cells there were by amplifying reference gene primers. Only in-frame clones appear in the TCRdb table, and some are missing; sequencing was by immunoSEQ multiplex PCR. Clone size and V and J calls were adopted from that table, with D and trimming inferred from the DNA. Of roughly 180,000 clones in the sample, roughly 76% were seen once. The CDR3 sequence is 14 residues long. In germline, CDR1 is MDHEN, CDR2 SYDVKM. V was clipped by 8 bases and J by 2 bases; unmatched bases: 3.

The TCR sequence derives from a middle-aged woman with COVID-19, enrolled during active disease. The sequenced sample consisted of peripheral blood. The V and J genes are TRBV28 and TRBJ2-3; 11 bases are shared with TRBD2. This CDR3 reads CASRTSGSTDTQYF. As DNA, the CDR3 is TGTGCCAGCCGGACTAGCGGGTCCACAGATACGCAGTATTTT.